Below, one TCR beta chain is given with its context. The antigen remains unidentified. This sample stems from a study of identifying expanded T cells in peripheral blood. No infections or other immune events were documented during collection. Profiling relied on immunoSEQ multiplex PCR, and the TCRdb table lists in-frame clones only, not all of them. The table has about 86,000 clones, approximately 88% seen once. There are 16 residues in the CDR3. J was trimmed by 4 bases and V by 4 bases; bases with no gene match: 10. Germline V gene sequence: CDR1 MGHDK, CDR2 SYGVNS. Study-wide points: Clone count variance between roughly 2-week samples rose with total template count. Over around two and four weeks, about 15 and 19 clones changed, versus 1.2 between replicates.

Sequencing was performed on blood. This chain connects TRBV25-1 to TRBJ2-3; 8 bases align to TRBD1. The source of this sequence is a person between 18 and 75 years old in good health. In DNA form, the CDR3 reads TGTGCCAGCAGTGGCCTCGGACAGGGAAGGGCAGATACGCAGTATTTT. Its protein product is CASSGLGQGRADTQYF.